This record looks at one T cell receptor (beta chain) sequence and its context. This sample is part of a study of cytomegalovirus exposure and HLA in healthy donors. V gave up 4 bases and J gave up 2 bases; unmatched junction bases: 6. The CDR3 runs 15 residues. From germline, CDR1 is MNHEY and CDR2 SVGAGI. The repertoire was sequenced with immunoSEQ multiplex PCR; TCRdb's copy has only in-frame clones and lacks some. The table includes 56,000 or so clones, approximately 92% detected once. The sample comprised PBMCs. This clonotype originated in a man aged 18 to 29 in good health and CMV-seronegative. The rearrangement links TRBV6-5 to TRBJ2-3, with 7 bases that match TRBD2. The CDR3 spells CASSSTRLATDTQYF. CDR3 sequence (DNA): TGTGCCAGCAGTTCAACTCGACTAGCCACAGATACGCAGTATTTT.